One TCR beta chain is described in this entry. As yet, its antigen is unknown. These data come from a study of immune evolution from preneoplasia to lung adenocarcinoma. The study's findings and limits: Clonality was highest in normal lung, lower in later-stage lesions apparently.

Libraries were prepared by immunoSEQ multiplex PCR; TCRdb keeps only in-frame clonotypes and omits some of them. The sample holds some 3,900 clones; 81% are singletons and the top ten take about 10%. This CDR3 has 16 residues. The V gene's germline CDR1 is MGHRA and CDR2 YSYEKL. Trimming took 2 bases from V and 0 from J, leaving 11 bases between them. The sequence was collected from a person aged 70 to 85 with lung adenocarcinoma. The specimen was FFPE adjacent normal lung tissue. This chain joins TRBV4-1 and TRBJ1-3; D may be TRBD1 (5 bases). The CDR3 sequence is CASSQMGGGSGNTIYF. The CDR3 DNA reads TGCGCCAGCAGCCAAATGGGGGGAGGCTCTGGAAACACCATATATTTT.